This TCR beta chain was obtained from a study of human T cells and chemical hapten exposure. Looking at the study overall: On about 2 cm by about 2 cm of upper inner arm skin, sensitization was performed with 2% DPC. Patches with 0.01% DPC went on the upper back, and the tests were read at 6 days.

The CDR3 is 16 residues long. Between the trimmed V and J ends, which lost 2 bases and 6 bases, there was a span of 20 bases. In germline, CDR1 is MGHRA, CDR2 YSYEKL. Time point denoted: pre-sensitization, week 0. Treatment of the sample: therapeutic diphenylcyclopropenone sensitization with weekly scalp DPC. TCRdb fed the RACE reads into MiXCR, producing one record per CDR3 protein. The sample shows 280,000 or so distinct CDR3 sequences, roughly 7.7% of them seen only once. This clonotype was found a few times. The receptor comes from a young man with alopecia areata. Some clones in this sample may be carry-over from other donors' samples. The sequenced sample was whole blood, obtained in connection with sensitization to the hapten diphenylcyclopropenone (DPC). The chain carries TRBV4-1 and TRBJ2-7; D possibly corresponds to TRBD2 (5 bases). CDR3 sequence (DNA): TGCGCCAGCAGCCAACGACGCCTAGGGAGCTCCGGCGAGCAGTACTTC. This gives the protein CASSQRRLGSSGEQYF.